The sequence of this TCR beta chain was determined in a study of shared clonotypes between healthy human individuals. Looked up from germline, CDR1 is SEHNR and CDR2 is FQNEAQ (reference sequence). CDR3 length: 14 amino acids. Trimming at V came to 1 base and at J to 8 bases, leaving 7 bases not matched to a gene. Clones were sequenced by immunoSEQ multiplex PCR, and TCRdb holds only the in-frame ones, with some missing. The table lists millions of clones, roughly 91% of them singletons. It was CD45RO-negative cells, positively selected for CCR7, that made up naive CD8 cells, with terminally differentiated effector memory CD45RA+ cells excluded.

This TCR was sampled from a man aged 18-30 years in good health. Some clones in this sample may be carry-over from other donors' samples. The chain recombines TRBV7-9 with TRBJ1-1; 7 bases align to TRBD1. Sequencing was performed on naive CD8+ T cells from PBMCs. The CDR3 region is CASSLVKTGIEAFF. CDR3 nucleotides: TGTGCCAGCAGCTTAGTGAAGACAGGGATCGAAGCTTTCTTT.